The clone carrying this T cell receptor (beta chain) was recorded many times. This specimen belongs to a study of shared clonotypes between healthy human individuals. All donors qualified as healthy HIV-negative adults and had experienced no recent acute infections or vaccinations. Germline V gene lookup returns CDR1 SGHDT and CDR2 YYEEEE. The CDR3 is made up of 14 amino acids. The ends were cut back, 5 bases at V and 2 bases at J, with 11 bases in the middle. Evenly divided among several immunoSEQ plates was the genomic DNA of each subset. The method was immunoSEQ multiplex PCR; TCRdb's version includes in-frame clones alone and lacks a portion of them. Seen here are hundreds of thousands of clones, 74% observed once, and the top ten hold over 1.5%.

Sample: memory CD4+ T cells sorted from blood. Subset of the sample: CD45RA-negative fraction. This TCR derives from a woman aged 25-40 years in good health. The chain carries TRBV5-6 and TRBJ1-3; D is perhaps TRBD1 (6 bases). CDR3 bases: TGTGCCAGCAGATTTACAGGGCCTGGAAACACCATATATTTT. Translated, it gives CASRFTGPGNTIYF.